These 12 T cell receptor beta chains originate from one sample sequenced in a study of a mutant IDH1 vaccine in newly diagnosed glioma (dated by TCRdb to the early 2020s). Their cognate antigens are unknown. To prepare the library, the immunoSEQ multiplex PCR assay was applied. The table was pulled from immuneACCESS by TCRdb, which kept in-frame rearrangements only. Such tables lose some clones; where checked, under half of the loss comes from unresolved V genes, and the rest has no known cause. Within this sample are about 36,000 clones, with about four fifths of them counted one time only. 12% of the sample lies in the top ten. Per the publication, the time point label means: week 5, during vaccination. Every vaccine dose consisted of 300 ug of a 20-mer mutant IDH1 peptide in Montanide, administered subcutaneously together with topical imiquimod. The sequences come from PBMCs, collected from a glioma patient whose treatment included an IDH1 peptide vaccine. The receptors stem from a man in his fifties or sixties with glioma.

The V gene is TRBV9, the J gene TRBJ1-2; possible D gene TRBD1, 5 bases. The CDR3 spans 14 residues. Germline CDR1 and CDR2: SGDLS and YYNGEE. Trimming stripped 3 bases from V and 3 bases from J, with 12 bases between. CDR3 in amino acids: CASSGLGGDYGYTF. The CDR3 DNA is TGTGCCAGCAGCGGTCTTGGGGGGGACTATGGCTACACCTTC.

The chain couples TRBV7-2 to TRBJ1-4; D not certain. CDR3 length equals 15 residues. Trimming removed 6 bases from V and 2 bases from J, with 13 bases in between. CDR1 and CDR2 from the germline V gene are SGHTA and FQGNSA. The CDR3, as DNA: TGTGCCAGCAGTCCCACTGGGGTGACTAATGAAAAACTGTTTTTT. It yields the protein CASSPTGVTNEKLFF.

The rearrangement links TRBV5-1 to TRBJ2-3; D is undetermined. V dropped 0 bases and J dropped 0 bases, with 8 bases sitting between them. In germline, CDR1 is SGHRS, CDR2 YFSETQ. CDR3 length: 15 residues. The chain's CDR3 is CASSLDGPSTDTQYF. The CDR3 DNA reads TGCGCCAGCAGCTTGGACGGGCCGAGCACAGATACGCAGTATTTT.

The chain joins TRBV7-2 to TRBJ2-7, with D perhaps matching TRBD2 (6 bases). Trimming pared 0 bases from V and 3 bases from J, leaving 12 bases between. Germline CDR1 is SGHTA and CDR2 is FQGNSA. This CDR3 is built from 15 residues. The DNA of the CDR3 is TGTGCCAGCAGCTTAGCCCGGCGGGGAGACTACGAGCAGTACTTC. Translated, it gives CASSLARRGDYEQYF.

This clone has a handful of counts. The gene calls are TRBV6-1 and TRBJ1-3; D ambiguous. The CDR3 extends over 15 amino acids. CDR1 is MNHNS and CDR2 is SASEGT in the germline V gene. Trimming removed 7 bases from V and 0 bases from J, with 13 bases in between. For the CDR3, the DNA is TGTGCCAGCACCTATATAAGGAGCTCTGGAAACACCATATATTTT. It is translated as CASTYIRSSGNTIYF.

This chain uses TRBV2 with TRBJ2-6, with 7 bases that match TRBD2. This CDR3 contains 16 residues. CDR1 is SNHLY, CDR2 FYNNEI, per germline. Germline trimming cut 6 bases from V and 4 bases from J; bases unmatched to any gene: 9. The CDR3 DNA reads as TGTGCCAGCAGATCTGTGGGGGGGGAAGGGGCCAACGTCCTGACTTTC. Translated, it gives CASRSVGGEGANVLTF. Based on the CDR3 plus reference TRBV2 and TRBJ2-6, the full variable domain is EPEVTQTPSHQVTQMGQEVILRCVPISNHLYFYWYRQILGQKVEFLVSFYNNEISEKSEIFDDQFSVERPDGSNFTLKIRSTKLEDSAMYFCASRSVGGEGANVLTFGAGSRLTVL.

The chain is built from TRBV28 and TRBJ2-7; D tentatively reads TRBD1 or TRBD2 (5 bases each). CDR1 and CDR2 (germline): MDHEN, SYDVKM. The CDR3 loop spans 13 amino acids. V was clipped by 1 base and J by 9 bases, with 13 bases between them. As DNA, the CDR3 is TGTGCCAGCAGTTTATCAGATGGGACGATGCAGTACTTC. Its protein is CASSLSDGTMQYF.

The rearrangement links TRBV13 to TRBJ2-7; D might be TRBD1 (6 bases). Germline V gene sequence: CDR1 PRHDT, CDR2 FYEKMQ (reference sequence). The CDR3 spans 14 residues. V lost 5 bases to trimming and J lost 2 bases, with 13 bases between them. Here the CDR3 reads CASSEDRRTYEQYF. In DNA, the CDR3 is TGTGCCAGCAGCGAAGACAGGCGGACCTACGAGCAGTACTTC.

This chain uses TRBV9 with TRBJ2-3; D is unresolved. Germline-derived CDR1 and CDR2 are SGDLS and YYNGEE. With 0 bases removed from V and 6 bases from J, the gap between germline ends came to 8 bases. The CDR3 sequence is 13 residues long. In nucleotides, the CDR3 is TGTGCCAGCAGCGTAGCTACTAAGGATACGCAGTATTTT. Translating gives CASSVATKDTQYF.

This chain joins TRBV2 and TRBJ2-3; 7 bases map to TRBD2. V lost 5 bases, J lost 3 bases, and 5 bases stayed unmatched. This CDR3 has 14 amino acids. The V gene's germline CDR1 is SNHLY and CDR2 FYNNEI. The CDR3 sequence: CASSRAGDTDTQYF. The DNA of the CDR3 is TGTGCCAGCAGTCGGGCGGGAGATACAGATACGCAGTATTTT.

CDR3 sequence reads: CASSIDSYEQYF. The DNA for the CDR3 is TGTGCCAGCAGCATCGACAGCTACGAGCAGTACTTC. J is TRBJ2-7 and V is TRBV7-9; possible D gene TRBD1, 5 bases. Germline V CDR1 and CDR2: SEHNR, FQNEAQ (reference sequence). Trimming took 5 bases from V and 3 from J, leaving 8 bases between them. CDR3 length: 12 residues.

This clone occurred a few times. The chain joins TRBV4-1 to TRBJ1-5, with unresolved D. The CDR3 sequence is 17 residues long. Between the trimmed V and J ends, which lost 0 bases and 3 bases, there was a span of 15 bases. Germline CDR1 MGHRA, CDR2 YSYEKL. The DNA of the CDR3 is TGCGCCAGCAGCCAAGACTCGGCAGGCCAGTTCAATCAGCCCCAGCATTTT. It translates to CASSQDSAGQFNQPQHF.